This T cell receptor (beta chain) was observed in a study of blood T cell repertoires in COVID-19. About the study: The cDNA or gDNA used as material had been derived from T cells, B-cell-depleted T cells, or PBMCs.

TCRdb's copy holds only in-frame clones and misses some; the assay was immunoSEQ multiplex PCR. The sample has tens of thousands of clones, roughly 86% seen once. The sequenced material came from peripheral blood. The TCR comes from a man aged 50-59 years with acute or convalescent COVID-19.

The CDR3 coding sequence is TGTGCCAGCAGTGAGTTGCAAGCGGAGTACTTC. Its translation: CASSELQAEYF. The chain carries TRBV6-1 and TRBJ2-7, with D perhaps TRBD2 (5 bases). V was clipped by 3 bases and J by 11 bases, with 11 bases between them. The CDR3 spans 11 residues. Germline CDR1 and CDR2: MNHNS and SASEGT.